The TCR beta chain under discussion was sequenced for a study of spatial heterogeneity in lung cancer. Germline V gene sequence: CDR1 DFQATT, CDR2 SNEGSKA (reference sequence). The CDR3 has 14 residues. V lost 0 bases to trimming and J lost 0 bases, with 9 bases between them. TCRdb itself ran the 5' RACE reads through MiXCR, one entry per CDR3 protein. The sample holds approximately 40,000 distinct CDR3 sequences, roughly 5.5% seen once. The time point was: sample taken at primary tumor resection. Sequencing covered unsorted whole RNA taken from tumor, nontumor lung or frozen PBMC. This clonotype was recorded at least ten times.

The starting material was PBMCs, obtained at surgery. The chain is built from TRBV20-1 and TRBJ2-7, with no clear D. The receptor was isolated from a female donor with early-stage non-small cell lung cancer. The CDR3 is CSARDLSSSYEQYF. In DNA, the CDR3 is TGCAGTGCTAGAGATCTCTCGAGCTCCTACGAGCAGTACTTC.